These T cell receptor beta chains were read from a single sample in a study of cytomegalovirus exposure and HLA in healthy donors. Only in-frame clones appear in the TCRdb table, and some are missing; sequencing was by immunoSEQ multiplex PCR. The data contain more than 90,000 clones, around 80% of them singletons. The sequencing sample was made of PBMCs. The receptors come from a human donor in good health. Each CDR3 is given with its conserved first and last residue. D genes are given only for firm matches. Size values are once, few and many counts, or a class for expanded clones, and some rows have none.

V gene: TRBV12-5
J gene: TRBJ2-3
D gene: -
clone size: few
CDR3 protein: CASGSTLTDTQYF
CDR3 DNA: TGTGCTAGTGGTTCTACGTTGACAGATACGCAGTATTTT

V gene: TRBV5-1
J gene: TRBJ1-6
D gene: -
clone size: once
CDR3 protein: CASSQTQGKYNSPLHF
CDR3 DNA: TGCGCCAGCAGTCAAACCCAGGGGAAGTATAATTCACCCCTCCACTTT

V gene: TRBV7-9
J gene: TRBJ1-5
D gene: TRBD1
clone size: few
CDR3 protein: CASSRQGDQPQHF
CDR3 DNA: TGTGCCAGCAGCCGACAGGGGGACCAGCCCCAGCATTTT

V gene: TRBV28
J gene: TRBJ1-3
D gene: TRBD1
clone size: -
CDR3 protein: CASNTGGQGSGNTIYF
CDR3 DNA: TGTGCCAGCAACACCGGGGGACAGGGGTCTGGAAACACCATATATTTT

V gene: TRBV6-5
J gene: TRBJ1-4
D gene: TRBD1
clone size: -
CDR3 protein: CASSQDRGRYEKLFF
CDR3 DNA: TGTGCCAGCAGCCAAGACAGGGGGCGGTATGAAAAACTGTTTTTT

V gene: TRBV27
J gene: TRBJ2-7
D gene: TRBD1
clone size: -
CDR3 protein: CASSSRTGATSYEQYF
CDR3 DNA: TGTGCCAGCAGTTCAAGGACAGGGGCGACTTCCTACGAGCAGTACTTC

V gene: TRBV18
J gene: TRBJ2-6
D gene: -
clone size: -
CDR3 protein: CASSPRESGANVLTF
CDR3 DNA: TGTGCCAGCTCACCACGTGAGTCTGGGGCCAACGTCCTGACTTTC

V gene: TRBV7-2
J gene: TRBJ1-2
D gene: -
clone size: -
CDR3 protein: CAGSFVGRADGYTF
CDR3 DNA: TGTGCCGGCAGCTTCGTTGGGAGGGCGGATGGCTACACCTTC

V gene: TRBV5-5
J gene: TRBJ1-4
D gene: TRBD1
clone size: -
CDR3 protein: CASSPPGQGARQLFF
CDR3 DNA: TGTGCCAGCAGCCCCCCAGGACAGGGGGCTCGACAACTGTTTTTT

V gene: TRBV9
J gene: TRBJ1-1
D gene: -
clone size: -
CDR3 protein: CASNIGGAGGLNTEAFF
CDR3 DNA: TGTGCCAGCAACATAGGGGGGGCGGGGGGACTGAACACTGAAGCTTTCTTT

V gene: TRBV19
J gene: TRBJ1-2
D gene: -
clone size: -
CDR3 protein: CASSPRDRFYGYTF
CDR3 DNA: TGTGCCAGTAGTCCGCGCGACAGGTTCTATGGCTACACCTTC

V gene: TRBV2
J gene: TRBJ1-6
D gene: -
clone size: -
CDR3 protein: CASSEGTLYNSPLHF
CDR3 DNA: TGTGCCAGCAGTGAGGGGACACTCTATAATTCACCCCTCCACTTT

V gene: TRBV12-5
J gene: TRBJ2-1
D gene: TRBD2
clone size: -
CDR3 protein: CASGLVQSGVSSYNEQFF
CDR3 DNA: TGTGCTAGTGGTTTGGTACAGAGCGGGGTGTCCTCCTACAATGAGCAGTTCTTC

V gene: TRBV10-3
J gene: TRBJ1-5
D gene: -
clone size: -
CDR3 protein: CAISDYPRGGNQPQHF
CDR3 DNA: TGTGCCATCAGTGATTACCCCAGGGGAGGCAATCAGCCCCAGCATTTT

V gene: TRBV27
J gene: TRBJ1-2
D gene: TRBD1
clone size: -
CDR3 protein: CASSLQSGGDYGYTF
CDR3 DNA: TGTGCCAGCAGTTTACAGTCAGGGGGCGACTATGGCTACACCTTC

V gene: TRBV18
J gene: TRBJ2-5
D gene: TRBD2
clone size: -
CDR3 protein: CASSPRLAGGAETQYF
CDR3 DNA: TGTGCCAGCTCACCACGACTAGCGGGAGGAGCGGAGACCCAGTACTTC

V gene: TRBV5-1
J gene: TRBJ1-1
D gene: -
clone size: few
CDR3 protein: CASSLEGHTEAFF
CDR3 DNA: TGCGCCAGCTCATTGGAGGGGCACACTGAAGCTTTCTTT

V gene: TRBV7-9
J gene: TRBJ2-4
D gene: TRBD1
clone size: -
CDR3 protein: CASSPPGQGHIQYF
CDR3 DNA: TGTGCCAGCAGCCCCCCGGGACAGGGTCACATTCAGTACTTC

V gene: TRBV27
J gene: TRBJ1-2
D gene: -
clone size: -
CDR3 protein: CASSRVSGSNYGYTF
CDR3 DNA: TGTGCCAGCAGTCGCGTCTCAGGTTCGAACTATGGCTACACCTTC

V gene: TRBV15
J gene: TRBJ2-1
D gene: -
clone size: -
CDR3 protein: CATNQALRNEQFF
CDR3 DNA: TGTGCCACCAATCAAGCACTCCGGAATGAGCAGTTCTTC